The T cell receptor (beta chain) described here comes from a study of T-cell reconstitution after alpha-beta-depleted transplantation in children. General study findings and limits: From newly produced T cells came most of the T-cell counts and diversity one year after transplant.

This CDR3 has 18 residues. V shed 1 base, J shed 5 bases, and the junction held 16 bases outside the gene matches. Germline V gene data show CDR1 as SGHTA and CDR2 as FQGTGA. Unique molecular identifiers tagged the TCRbeta library. TCRdb independently ran MiXCR on the PCR reads; one entry per CDR3 protein. The data show approximately 230,000 distinct CDR3 sequences, under 30% seen once. Comments on this clonotype: The target antigen is unknown.

The sequence was collected from a girl aged 2-10 years with Fanconi anemia, due to receive a stem cell transplant. This rearrangement joins TRBV7-3 to TRBJ2-5; 7 nucleotides match TRBD1. The source material was PBMCs, sampled before TCRalphabeta/CD19-depleted stem cell transplant. This CDR3 reads CASSLNSRDRLRWETQYF. As DNA, the CDR3 is TGTGCCAGCAGCTTAAATTCCCGGGACAGACTCAGGTGGGAGACCCAGTACTTC. The full variable domain, in which reference TRBV7-3 and TRBJ2-5 provide the parts outside the CDR3, is GAGVSQTPSNKVTEKGKYVELRCDPISGHTALYWYRQSLGQGPEFLIYFQGTGAADDSGLPNDRFFAVRPEGSVSTLKIQRTERGDSAVYLCASSLNSRDRLRWETQYFGPGTRLLVL.